This T cell receptor (beta chain) originates from a study of cytomegalovirus exposure and HLA in healthy donors. Although they were nominally healthy when sampled, donors likely had unrecorded immune exposures. The germline V gene has CDR1 MNHEY and CDR2 SVGAGI. This CDR3 contains 14 residues. Unmatched junction bases numbered 5, after V lost 8 bases and J lost 5 bases. The primer mix had 60 Vbeta and 13 Jbeta primers. Original data processing: Later work found 65 million to 90 million unique TCR beta chains, with 10 million to 14 million shared. Sequencing used immunoSEQ multiplex PCR; TCRdb keeps in-frame clones, though not all of them. D and trimming were read from the DNA, whereas the V and J calls and clone size are those reported in that table. This sample has roughly 100,000 clones; 74% occur once, and the top ten carry approximately 2.5%.

The chain links TRBV6-5 to TRBJ2-2; 10 nucleotides match TRBD1. The sequence came from a man over 45 in good health and CMV-seropositive. The specimen sequenced was PBMCs. CDR3 nucleotides: TGTGCCAGCTCAGACAGGGGGCGTACCGGGGAGCTGTTTTTT. Encoded protein: CASSDRGRTGELFF.